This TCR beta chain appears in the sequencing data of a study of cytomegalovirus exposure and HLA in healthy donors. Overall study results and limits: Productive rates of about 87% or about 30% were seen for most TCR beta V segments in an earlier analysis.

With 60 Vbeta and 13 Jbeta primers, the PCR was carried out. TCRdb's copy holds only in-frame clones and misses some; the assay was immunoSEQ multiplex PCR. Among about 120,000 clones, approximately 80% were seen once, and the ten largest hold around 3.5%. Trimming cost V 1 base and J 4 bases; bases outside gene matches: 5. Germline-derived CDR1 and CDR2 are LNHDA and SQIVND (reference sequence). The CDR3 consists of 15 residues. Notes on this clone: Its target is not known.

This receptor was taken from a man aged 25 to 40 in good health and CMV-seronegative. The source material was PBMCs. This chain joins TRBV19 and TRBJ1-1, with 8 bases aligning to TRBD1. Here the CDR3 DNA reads TGTGCCAGTAGTATAGGTTCAGGGGGCGGCACTGAAGCTTTCTTT. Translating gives CASSIGSGGGTEAFF.